The T cell receptor (beta chain) described here comes from a study of regulatory T cells in long-lasting Graves disease. Study findings and constraints: The TCR repertoire of persistent Graves' patients was less diverse than that of newly diagnosed ones. Fewer public clonotypes were shared by new patients (around 1,000) than by persistent patients (around 2,900).

Arm-PCR of CDR3 regions with iRepertoire HTBI primers generated TCR beta libraries. One entry per CDR3 protein, called by TCRdb with MiXCR from the multiplex PCR reads. The sample shows about 540,000 distinct CDR3 sequences, about 13% of them seen only once. This clonotype was observed many times. The target antigen is unknown. The CDR3 length is 13 residues. Germline CDR1 is SGHAT and CDR2 is FQDESV (reference sequence). Deletions cut 6 bases from V and 1 base from J, with 9 bases between. Time point indicated: newly diagnosed GD, antithyroid drugs for less than 3 months. From RNA extracted from PBMCs, the TCR library was made. The patients included were those that came from an endocrinology department in Xi'an, China. The same data also went into a second study, on T cells in Graves' hyperthyroidism and ophthalmopathy. That investigation notes: Each diagnosis was grounded in clinical symptoms, serum thyroxine and TRAb, thyroid ultrasound, and orbital computed tomography.

This specimen consisted of peripheral blood mononuclear cells (PBMCs), obtained at new diagnosis, from a patient treated with antithyroid drugs. This sequence joins TRBV11-1 and TRBJ2-5; D gene unclear. The TCR comes from a man aged 25 to 45 with Graves disease. DNA for the CDR3: TGTGCCAGCAGTTTACCGGGCCAAGAGACCCAGTACTTC. Amino acids: CASSLPGQETQYF.